Below, 14 T cell receptor beta chains from the same sample are listed, as sequenced in a study of blood T cell repertoires in COVID-19. Some clones are missing from TCRdb's copy, which holds only in-frame ones; the method was immunoSEQ multiplex PCR. The repertoire includes 450,000 or so clones, around nine tenths of them detected once, and approximately 0.92% sits in the top ten. The sample consisted of peripheral blood. Receptors were obtained from a man younger than 30 with COVID-19, enrolled during active disease.

This chain links TRBV6-1 with TRBJ1-5; D gene ambiguous. Trimming cost V 1 base and J 0 bases, with 7 bases left between them. Germline V CDR1 and CDR2: MNHNS, SASEGT. The CDR3 sequence is 15 residues long. CDR3 region: CASSEVSYSNQPQHF. The CDR3 DNA is TGTGCCAGCAGTGAAGTGAGTTATAGCAATCAGCCCCAGCATTTT.

The chain joins TRBV5-1 to TRBJ2-7, with D possibly matching TRBD1 (6 bases). The CDR3 runs 14 residues. Germline CDR1 SGHRS, CDR2 YFSETQ. V gave up 2 bases and J gave up 3 bases, with 12 bases separating them. The CDR3 nucleotides are TGCGCCAGCAGCTTCCGGACAGATGACTACGAGCAGTACTTC. Protein: CASSFRTDDYEQYF.

The rearrangement joins TRBV4-1 to TRBJ2-3; D is possibly TRBD1 (6 bases). V was clipped by 3 bases and J by 1 base, with 20 bases between them. Germline lookup yields CDR1 MGHRA and CDR2 YSYEKL. The CDR3 covers 18 residues. CDR3 bases: TGCGCCAGCAGCCAGGCACCTGGGGGCCCCCTCGGCACAGATACGCAGTATTTT. Protein sequence: CASSQAPGGPLGTDTQYF.

This chain uses TRBV11-3 with TRBJ2-3, with 8 positions matching TRBD2. V shed 2 bases and J 9 bases; nucleotides not matched to a gene: 7. CDR3 length: 14 residues. The germline gives CDR1 SGHNT, CDR2 YENEEA. CDR3 sequence: CASSLLAGTETQYF. The CDR3 nucleotides are TGTGCCAGCAGCTTACTAGCGGGTACGGAGACGCAGTATTTT.

The gene calls are TRBV19 and TRBJ1-4, with D possibly matching TRBD1 (5 bases). This CDR3 spans 13 amino acids. V was clipped by 4 bases and J by 8 bases, with 11 bases between them. Germline CDR1 LNHDA, CDR2 SQIVND (reference sequence). For the CDR3, the DNA is TGTGCCAGTAGTACCTTCGGGGGGGAAAAACTGTTTTTT. This encodes CASSTFGGEKLFF. Supplemented by reference TRBV19 and TRBJ1-4, the full variable domain reads DGGITQSPKYLFRKEGQNVTLSCEQNLNHDAMYWYRQDPGQGLRLIYYSQIVNDFQKGDIAEGYSVSREKKESFPLTVTSAQKNPTAFYLCASSTFGGEKLFFGSGTQLSVL.

V is TRBV20-1 and J is TRBJ2-3; D is possibly TRBD2 (5 bases). The CDR3 covers 9 residues. V lost 3 bases to trimming and J lost 11 bases, with 6 bases between them. In germline, CDR1 is DFQATT, CDR2 SNEGSKA (reference sequence). CDR3 amino acids: CSASEGQYF. The CDR3 nucleotides are TGCAGTGCTAGCGAGGGGCAGTATTTT.

This clone was recorded only once. This chain links TRBV7-8 with TRBJ2-7; TRBD2 matches at 11 bases. The CDR3 totals 17 residues. V lost 0 bases, J lost 1 base, and 5 bases stayed unmatched. In germline, CDR1 is SGHVS, CDR2 FQNEAQ. Here the CDR3 reads CASSLAIAGGFSYEQYF. DNA for the CDR3: TGTGCCAGCAGCTTAGCGATAGCGGGAGGGTTTTCCTACGAGCAGTACTTC.

The chain uses TRBV9 and TRBJ2-1, with D hard to call. The CDR3 is 15 amino acids. Trimming took 4 bases from V and 0 from J, leaving 11 bases between them. The germline CDR1 and CDR2 sequences are SGDLS and YYNGEE. CDR3 protein: CASSPFTGSYNEQFF. The CDR3 coding sequence is TGTGCCAGCAGCCCGTTTACGGGCTCCTACAATGAGCAGTTCTTC. Looking up the rest from reference TRBV9 and TRBJ2-1 gives the full variable domain: DSGVTQTPKHLITATGQRVTLRCSPRSGDLSVYWYQQSLDQGLQFLIQYYNGEERAKGNILERFSAQQFPDLHSELNLSSLELGDSALYFCASSPFTGSYNEQFFGPGTRLTVL.

This clone was picked up one time. The J gene is TRBJ2-5, the V gene TRBV7-9; a weak D match, TRBD2 (5 bases). V lost 2 bases to trimming and J lost 12 bases, with 10 bases between them. This CDR3 comprises 11 residues. CDR1 is SEHNR and CDR2 is FQNEAQ in the germline V gene (reference sequence). The CDR3, as DNA: TGTGCCAGCAGCTTAAGTGACTACGAGTACTTC. This gives the protein CASSLSDYEYF.

The J gene is TRBJ1-1, the V gene TRBV19; TRBD1 agrees at 7 bases. CDR3 size: 15 residues. Losses at the gene ends were 3 bases for V and 1 base for J; bases not matched to a gene: 5. Germline assignment: CDR1 LNHDA and CDR2 SQIVND (reference sequence). In nucleotides, the CDR3 is TGTGCCAGTAGTATGGTTCCAGGGGGGAACACTGAAGCTTTCTTT. Translating it yields CASSMVPGGNTEAFF.

The chain is built from TRBV2 and TRBJ1-2; D ambiguous. This CDR3 is 15 amino acids long. Germline assignment: CDR1 SNHLY and CDR2 FYNNEI. V lost 8 bases and J lost 4, with 20 bases in between. The CDR3 protein is CASYPDGEPLYGYTF. CDR3 bases: TGTGCCAGCTACCCGGACGGGGAACCTCTCTATGGCTACACCTTC.

The rearrangement links TRBV19 to TRBJ1-1; D uncertain. The CDR3 is 14 amino acids. The germline V gene has CDR1 LNHDA and CDR2 SQIVND (reference sequence). The V end lost 5 bases, the J end lost 5 bases, and 15 bases lay between the germline ends. This CDR3 reads CASSDLDPGTEAFF. CDR3 DNA: TGTGCCAGTAGTGACCTTGACCCGGGGACTGAAGCTTTCTTT. Full variable domain (rest looked up from reference TRBV19 and TRBJ1-1): DGGITQSPKYLFRKEGQNVTLSCEQNLNHDAMYWYRQDPGQGLRLIYYSQIVNDFQKGDIAEGYSVSREKKESFPLTVTSAQKNPTAFYLCASSDLDPGTEAFFGQGTRLTVV.

The rearrangement joins TRBV7-9 to TRBJ2-3; weak D call: TRBD2 (5 bases). Germline loops: CDR1 SEHNR, CDR2 FQNEAQ (reference sequence). This CDR3 has 13 residues. V was trimmed by 6 bases and J by 0 bases, leaving 7 bases between them. The CDR3 region has the DNA TGTGCCAGCAGGGAGGCAAGCACAGATACGCAGTATTTT. It is translated as CASREASTDTQYF.

This sequence joins TRBV3-1 (or the pseudogene TRBV3-2) and TRBJ1-2; the match to TRBD1 covers 8 bases. Trimming took 3 bases from V and 4 from J; bases not matched to a gene: 4. The CDR3 runs 14 residues. Germline V gene data show CDR1 as LGHDT and CDR2 as YNNKEL (reference sequence). CDR3 sequence reads: CASSHLQGAYGYTF. The CDR3 coding sequence is TGTGCCAGCAGCCATCTTCAGGGGGCCTATGGCTACACCTTC.